This TCR beta chain stems from a study of blood T cell repertoires in COVID-19 (dated by TCRdb to between 2020 and 2021). Context from the whole study: Samples covering the acute and convalescent phases of COVID-19 were provided by collaborators in the United States, Italy and Spain. The repertoires were made available in a free public database intended to serve as a resource for research on the immune response to SARS-CoV-2. Where available, HLA class I and class II types were taken from metadata supplied by the sample provider and were not determined by assay-based typing. Subjects who had been exposed to COVID-19, were actively infected with it, or had recovered from it provided the deeply sampled blood TCRbeta repertoires that made up the dataset. A de-identified subject ID, COVID-19 status, age in years and sex were almost always included in the sample metadata. Samples came from the ongoing ImmuneRACE study (first 160 participants) plus 1,254 subjects from 6 global collaborators. The material from the prospective study consisted of cDNA or gDNA derived from T cells, B-cell-depleted T cells, or PBMCs.

After removal of 10 bases from V and 8 bases from J, the junction retains 7 bases not matched to a gene. For CDR1 and CDR2, the germline V gene lists SNHLY and FYNNEI. From the cysteine up to the phenylalanine, the CDR3 has a length of 12 residues. CDR3 DNA is the only sequence kept; it has 36 bases, read in frame from the first base. General findings and caveats noted by the study authors: The quantity of clinical and demographic metadata differed by source and by participant and was supplied without curation.

At one collaborating source in Seattle, patients were enrolled during active infection and were followed longitudinally through the course of disease. Whole blood was collected in K2EDTA tubes by collaborating institutions according to the institutions' own protocols. Collaborator samples were shipped for TCRbeta analysis as frozen whole blood, isolated PBMCs, or DNA extracted from either sample type. TCRbeta CDR3 regions were amplified from genomic DNA by means of the immunoSEQ Assay, a bias-controlled multiplex PCR. The original methods were these. Nucleated cell counts per sample were estimated from amplification of reference gene primers within the assay. Sequence reads were collapsed and filtered to measure the absolute abundance of every unique TCRbeta CDR3 rearrangement. For each sample, productive Simpson clonality was calculated by taking the square root of Simpson's diversity index across productive rearrangements. This is the immuneACCESS table as TCRdb keeps it, with only in-frame sequences that have V and J called. A part of the clones is gone; compared with another copy, unresolved V genes explain less than half, and the rest is unexplained. Clonal size and the V and J genes are those of that table, whereas D and trimming came from the DNA. Across this sample there are about 500,000 clones, with 89% seen only once. The top ten hold 0.8% to 0.9% of the sample.

Concerning this clone: Its antigen is still unknown. Base qualities are not at hand, and no much larger clone is one base apart.

This TCR derives from a man aged 18 to 29 with COVID-19, enrolled during active disease. Specimen: peripheral blood. This chain joins TRBV2 to TRBJ2-1; 8 nucleotides in the junction match TRBD2. The CDR3 protein: CATAGTRHEQFF. Read as DNA, the sequence is TGTGCCACCGCCGGGACTAGGCATGAGCAGTTCTTC.